Listed below are T cell receptor beta chains from one sample, sequenced in a study of T cell responses to AZD1222 COVID-19 vaccine. TCRdb's copy holds only in-frame clones and misses some; the assay was immunoSEQ multiplex PCR. The profile shows more than 110,000 clones, approximately 94% of them singletons. The starting material was peripheral blood, obtained on day 0 of AZD1222 vaccination. These receptors were obtained from an adult in good health. Both conserved end residues are part of each CDR3. D genes are given only for firm matches. Rows may omit the clone size; those that give it use once, few, many or a size class.

j_gene | v_gene | d_gene | abundance | CDR3aa | CDR3nt
TRBJ1-2 | TRBV19 | NA | NA | CASSIDARSGYTF | TGTGCCAGTAGTATAGATGCCCGGAGTGGCTACACCTTC
TRBJ1-2 | TRBV5-1 | NA | NA | CASSLNRLYGYTF | TGCGCCAGCAGCTTAAACAGGCTCTATGGCTACACCTTC
TRBJ2-1 | TRBV10-3 | TRBD1 | NA | CAISESTGGLGEQFF | TGTGCCATCAGTGAAAGTACAGGGGGCCTCGGTGAGCAGTTCTTC
TRBJ2-3 | TRBV13 | TRBD2 | NA | CASRRGGARRDTQYF | TGTGCCAGCAGACGCGGGGGGGCCCGGAGAGATACGCAGTATTTT
TRBJ2-7 | TRBV3-1/TRBV3-2 | NA | NA | CASSQDWSSYEQYF | TGTGCCAGCAGCCAGGATTGGAGCTCCTACGAGCAGTACTTC
TRBJ2-7 | TRBV24-1 | TRBD1 | NA | CATGGTGTGGSYEQYF | TGTGCCACCGGGGGGACCGGGACAGGGGGCTCCTACGAGCAGTACTTC
TRBJ2-2 | TRBV7-3 | NA | NA | CASSLFQTGELFF | TGTGCCAGCAGCTTATTCCAAACCGGGGAGCTGTTTTTT
TRBJ1-2 | TRBV3-1/TRBV3-2 | NA | NA | CASSQSPEGYTF | TGTGCCAGCAGCCAGTCCCCTGAGGGCTACACCTTC
TRBJ1-5 | TRBV6-5 | NA | NA | CASAVQGGQPQHF | TGTGCCAGCGCCGTGCAGGGTGGGCAGCCCCAGCATTTT
TRBJ1-1 | TRBV2 | NA | NA | CASKVVVEAFF | TGTGCCAGCAAGGTGGTCGTTGAAGCTTTCTTT
TRBJ1-2 | TRBV13 | TRBD1 | NA | CASSSKGDRLYGYTF | TGTGCCAGCAGCTCCAAAGGGGACAGGCTTTATGGCTACACCTTC
TRBJ1-1 | TRBV6-4 | NA | NA | CASSSDSGNTEAFF | TGTGCCAGCAGCTCGGATTCGGGGAACACTGAAGCTTTCTTT
TRBJ1-4 | TRBV7-2 | NA | NA | CASSLRIGNEKLFF | TGTGCCAGCAGCCTCCGGATTGGTAATGAAAAACTGTTTTTT
TRBJ1-2 | TRBV15 | TRBD1 | NA | CATSRETTGVGYTF | TGTGCCACCAGCAGAGAAACGACAGGGGTTGGCTACACCTTC
TRBJ2-1 | TRBV5-8 | TRBD1 | once | CASSIHRGLTYNEQFF | TGTGCCAGCAGCATCCACAGGGGCCTAACCTACAATGAGCAGTTCTTC
TRBJ1-4 | TRBV25-1 | TRBD1 | NA | CASSDPQGADEKLFF | TGTGCCAGCAGTGACCCCCAGGGGGCGGATGAAAAACTGTTTTTT
TRBJ1-2 | TRBV4-2 | NA | NA | CASSQDVGGRYGYTF | TGTGCCAGCAGCCAAGATGTAGGGGGAAGATATGGCTACACCTTC
TRBJ1-1 | TRBV12-1 | NA | NA | CASSPRWGPRGTEAFF | TGTGCCAGCAGCCCCAGGTGGGGCCCCCGGGGTACTGAAGCTTTCTTT
TRBJ1-1 | TRBV28 | NA | NA | CASTPGQNTEAFF | TGTGCCAGCACCCCCGGACAGAACACTGAAGCTTTCTTT
TRBJ1-2 | TRBV6-5 | NA | NA | CASTRWAGGGYTF | TGTGCCAGCACTCGGTGGGCAGGTGGGGGCTACACCTTC
TRBJ2-5 | TRBV5-1 | NA | NA | CASKQVDQETQYF | TGCGCCAGCAAACAGGTCGATCAAGAGACCCAGTACTTC
TRBJ1-1 | TRBV12-3/TRBV12-4 | NA | once | CASRGGRSEAFF | TGTGCCAGCAGGGGGGGACGATCTGAAGCTTTCTTT
TRBJ2-2 | TRBV30 | TRBD2 | once | CAWRNTGTRSGELFF | TGTGCCTGGAGAAATACCGGGACTAGATCCGGGGAGCTGTTTTTT
TRBJ2-7 | TRBV5-1 | TRBD1 | NA | CASSFGQGYREQYF | TGCGCCAGCAGCTTTGGACAGGGTTACCGGGAGCAGTACTTC
TRBJ1-1 | TRBV4-3 | TRBD1 | NA | CASSPFPTGVTEAFF | TGCGCCAGCAGCCCATTCCCAACAGGGGTCACTGAAGCTTTCTTT
TRBJ1-1 | TRBV7-2 | NA | few | CASSRQNTEAFF | TGTGCCAGCAGCCGACAGAACACTGAAGCTTTCTTT
TRBJ1-1 | TRBV28 | NA | NA | CASSLIGELTEAFF | TGTGCCAGCAGTTTAATTGGGGAATTGACTGAAGCTTTCTTT
TRBJ2-1 | TRBV9 | TRBD2 | NA | CASSVELAGQQFF | TGTGCCAGCAGCGTAGAACTAGCGGGCCAGCAGTTCTTC
TRBJ1-1 | TRBV4-2 | NA | NA | CASSQERWNTEAFF | TGTGCCAGCAGCCAAGAAAGGTGGAACACTGAAGCTTTCTTT
TRBJ2-7 | TRBV5-1 | NA | NA | CASTSSEEGAYEQYF | TGCGCCAGCACCTCCTCGGAGGAGGGAGCCTACGAGCAGTACTTC
TRBJ2-3 | TRBV19 | NA | NA | CASSISFTGADTQYF | TGTGCCAGTAGTATAAGTTTTACGGGGGCAGATACGCAGTATTTT
TRBJ2-7 | TRBV5-8 | TRBD2 | NA | CASSNGLAGSYEQYF | TGTGCCAGCAGCAATGGACTAGCGGGGTCCTACGAGCAGTACTTC
TRBJ1-3 | TRBV15 | TRBD1 | once | CATSPGQGLRGSGNTIYF | TGTGCCACCAGCCCGGGACAGGGACTTCGGGGCTCTGGAAACACCATATATTTT
TRBJ1-1 | TRBV30 | TRBD1 | NA | CALDRGEAEAFF | TGTGCCCTGGACAGGGGTGAGGCTGAAGCTTTCTTT
TRBJ1-6 | TRBV28 | NA | once | CASAGGYSPLHF | TGTGCCAGCGCGGGGGGGTACTCACCCCTCCACTTT
TRBJ2-5 | TRBV29-1 | NA | NA | CSVVKGTVRETQYF | TGCAGCGTTGTTAAGGGGACGGTACGAGAGACCCAGTACTTC
TRBJ2-3 | TRBV9 | NA | once | CASSLGTDFSSTDTQYF | TGTGCCAGCAGCCTCGGGACTGACTTCTCTAGCACAGATACGCAGTATTTT
TRBJ1-6 | TRBV27 | NA | NA | CASSPPNSPLHF | TGTGCCAGCAGCCCACCAAATTCACCCCTCCACTTT
TRBJ1-1 | TRBV5-1 | NA | once | CASSLGRDTFF | TGCGCCAGCAGCTTGGGCCGGGACACATTCTTT
TRBJ2-3 | TRBV4-3 | NA | NA | CASSIYIGGTGARDTQYF | TGCGCCAGCAGCATCTATATCGGGGGAACGGGGGCTCGAGATACGCAGTATTTT
TRBJ2-3 | TRBV5-1 | NA | once | CASSLGTVADTQYF | TGCGCCAGCAGCTTGGGGACAGTGGCAGATACGCAGTATTTT
TRBJ2-1 | TRBV28 | NA | few | CASRYPGLFGYNEQFF | TGTGCCAGCAGATACCCCGGGTTATTTGGGTACAATGAGCAGTTCTTC
TRBJ1-4 | TRBV4-1 | NA | NA | CASSQVGEKLFF | TGCGCCAGCAGCCAAGTAGGTGAAAAACTGTTTTTT
TRBJ1-5 | TRBV6-2/TRBV6-3 | TRBD1 | NA | CASSSQGINQPQHF | TGTGCCAGCAGTTCACAGGGGATCAATCAGCCCCAGCATTTT
TRBJ1-6 | TRBV5-4 | NA | NA | CASSPDGGGVNSPLHF | TGTGCCAGCAGCCCCGATGGGGGGGGAGTGAATTCACCCCTCCACTTT
TRBJ1-4 | TRBV6-4 | TRBD1 | NA | CASSGTGGEKLFF | TGTGCCAGCTCCGGGACAGGGGGGGAAAAACTGTTTTTT
TRBJ1-2 | TRBV7-2 | NA | NA | CASSLLGQAGENGYTF | TGTGCCAGCAGCTTGCTCGGCCAGGCGGGGGAGAATGGCTACACCTTC
TRBJ1-2 | TRBV18 | NA | NA | CASSLDRFGGYGYTF | TGTGCCAGCTCACTCGACAGGTTTGGAGGCTATGGCTACACCTTC
TRBJ1-4 | TRBV2 | TRBD1 | NA | CASSYETGMHEKLFF | TGTGCCAGCAGCTATGAGACAGGGATGCACGAAAAACTGTTTTTT
TRBJ1-2 | TRBV6-2/TRBV6-3 | NA | NA | CASSYSGSEYYGYTF | TGTGCCAGCAGTTACTCGGGGTCTGAATATTATGGCTACACCTTC
TRBJ2-1 | TRBV6-2/TRBV6-3 | TRBD1 | NA | CASSYRFGDSLYNEQFF | TGTGCCAGCAGTTATCGCTTTGGGGACAGCCTGTACAATGAGCAGTTCTTC
TRBJ1-4 | TRBV18 | NA | NA | CASSPGPGTNEKLFF | TGTGCCAGCTCACCGGGGCCGGGGACTAATGAAAAACTGTTTTTT
TRBJ2-7 | TRBV28 | TRBD1 | once | CASSLGGTGVIHEQYF | TGTGCCAGCAGTTTAGGAGGGACAGGGGTAATCCACGAGCAGTACTTC
TRBJ2-3 | TRBV6-2/TRBV6-3 | TRBD2 | NA | CASSYSTRLAGGDHSTDTQYF | TGTGCCAGCAGTTACTCGACCCGCCTAGCGGGGGGGGACCATAGCACAGATACGCAGTATTTT